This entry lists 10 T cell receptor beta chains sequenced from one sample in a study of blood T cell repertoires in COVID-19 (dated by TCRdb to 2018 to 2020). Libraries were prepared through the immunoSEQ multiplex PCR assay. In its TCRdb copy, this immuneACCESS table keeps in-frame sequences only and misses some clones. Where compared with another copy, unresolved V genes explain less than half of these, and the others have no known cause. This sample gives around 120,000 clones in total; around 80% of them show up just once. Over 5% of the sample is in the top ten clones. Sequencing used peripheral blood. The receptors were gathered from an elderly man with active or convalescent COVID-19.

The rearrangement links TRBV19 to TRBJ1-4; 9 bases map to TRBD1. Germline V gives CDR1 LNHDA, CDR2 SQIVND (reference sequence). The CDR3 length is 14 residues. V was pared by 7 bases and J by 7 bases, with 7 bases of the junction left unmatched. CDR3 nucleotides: TGTGCCAGTATTCCCACAGGGGGCGTTGAAAAACTGTTTTTT. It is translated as CASIPTGGVEKLFF.

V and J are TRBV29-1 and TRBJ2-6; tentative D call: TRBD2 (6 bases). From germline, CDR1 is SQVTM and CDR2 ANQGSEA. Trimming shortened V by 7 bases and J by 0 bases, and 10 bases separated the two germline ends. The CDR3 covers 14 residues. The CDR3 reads CSAGGNSGANVLTF. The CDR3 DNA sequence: TGCAGCGCCGGAGGGAACTCTGGGGCCAACGTCCTGACTTTC.

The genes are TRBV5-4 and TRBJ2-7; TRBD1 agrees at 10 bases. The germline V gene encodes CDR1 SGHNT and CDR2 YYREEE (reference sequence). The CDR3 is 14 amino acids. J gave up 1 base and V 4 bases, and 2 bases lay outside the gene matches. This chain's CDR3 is CASSPDRGSYEQYF. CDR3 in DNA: TGTGCCAGCAGCCCGGACAGGGGGTCCTACGAGCAGTACTTC.

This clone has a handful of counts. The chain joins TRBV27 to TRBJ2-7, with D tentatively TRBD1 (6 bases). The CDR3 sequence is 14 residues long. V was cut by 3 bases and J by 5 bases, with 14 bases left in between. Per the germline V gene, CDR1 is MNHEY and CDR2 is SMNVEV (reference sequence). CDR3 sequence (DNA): TGTGCCAGCAGTTTTATACAGCAGGGGAACGAGCAGTACTTC. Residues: CASSFIQQGNEQYF.

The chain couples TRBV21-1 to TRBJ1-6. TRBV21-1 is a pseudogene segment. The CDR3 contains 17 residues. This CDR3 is CASSKGEKERDNSPLHF. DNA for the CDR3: TGTGCCAGCAGCAAAGGCGAAAAGGAACGGGATAATTCACCCCTCCACTTT.

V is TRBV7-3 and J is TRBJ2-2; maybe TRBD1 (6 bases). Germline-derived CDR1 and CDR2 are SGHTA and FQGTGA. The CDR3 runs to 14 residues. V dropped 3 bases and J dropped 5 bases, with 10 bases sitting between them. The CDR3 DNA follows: TGTGCCAGCAGCTTTGGACAGTCTACCGGGGAGCTGTTTTTT. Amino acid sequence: CASSFGQSTGELFF.

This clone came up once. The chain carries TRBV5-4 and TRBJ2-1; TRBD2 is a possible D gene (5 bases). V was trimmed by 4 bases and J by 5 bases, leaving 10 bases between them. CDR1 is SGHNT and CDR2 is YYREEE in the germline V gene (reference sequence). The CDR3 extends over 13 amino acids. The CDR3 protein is CASSPRTDNEQFF. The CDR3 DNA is TGTGCCAGCAGCCCCCGGACTGACAATGAGCAGTTCTTC.

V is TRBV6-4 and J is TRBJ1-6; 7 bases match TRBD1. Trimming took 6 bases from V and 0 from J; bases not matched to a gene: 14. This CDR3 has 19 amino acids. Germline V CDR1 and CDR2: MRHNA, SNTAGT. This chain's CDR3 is CASREDRDSRSSYNSPLHF. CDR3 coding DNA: TGTGCCAGCAGGGAGGACCGGGACAGTCGAAGCTCCTATAATTCACCCCTCCACTTT.

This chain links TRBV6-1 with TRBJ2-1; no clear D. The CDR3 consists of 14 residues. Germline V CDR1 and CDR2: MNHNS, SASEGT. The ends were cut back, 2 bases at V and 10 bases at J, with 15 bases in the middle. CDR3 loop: CASSESFSLPEQFF. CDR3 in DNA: TGTGCCAGCAGTGAAAGTTTTAGCCTGCCGGAGCAGTTCTTC.

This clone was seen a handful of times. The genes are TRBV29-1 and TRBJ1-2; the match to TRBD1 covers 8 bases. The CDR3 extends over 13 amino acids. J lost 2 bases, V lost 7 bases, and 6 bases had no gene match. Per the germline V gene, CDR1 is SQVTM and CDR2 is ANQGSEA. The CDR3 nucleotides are TGCAGCGCTGGGACAGGTGCGAACTATGGCTACACCTTC. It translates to CSAGTGANYGYTF. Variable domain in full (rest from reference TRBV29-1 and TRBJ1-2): SAVISQKPSRDICQRGTSLTIQCQVDSQVTMMFWYRQQPGQSLTLIATANQGSEATYESGFVIDKFPISRPNLTFSTLTVSNMSPEDSSIYLCSAGTGANYGYTFGSGTRLTVV.